The 26 T cell receptor beta chains below were found in one sample sequenced in a study of blood T cell repertoires in COVID-19. TCRdb's table, derived via immunoSEQ multiplex PCR, lists solely in-frame clones and lacks some. This table holds around 210,000 clones, roughly 90% found once. Source material: PBMCs or T cells enriched from blood (not recorded which). The receptor set was obtained from a woman aged 18-30 years who had recovered from COVID-19.

This rearrangement joins TRBV29-1 to TRBJ2-7, with TRBD1 as a possible D gene (6 bases). CDR3 length: 12 residues. Germline CDR1 is SQVTM and CDR2 is ANQGSEA. The CDR3 DNA reads TGCACCGTGGTGGGGGCGGGCTACGAGCAGTACTTC. Amino acids: CTVVGAGYEQYF.

The rearrangement links TRBV27 to TRBJ1-2, with 7 bases matching TRBD1. Germline V CDR1 and CDR2: MNHEY, SMNVEV (reference sequence). The CDR3 consists of 13 residues. J was trimmed by 4 bases and V by 3 bases; bases with no gene match: 2. This chain's CDR3 is CASSFRTGYGYTF. The CDR3 DNA reads as TGTGCCAGCAGTTTCCGGACAGGCTATGGCTACACCTTC.

V usage is TRBV28 and J usage is TRBJ1-6, with D perhaps matching TRBD1 (6 bases). Germline V gives CDR1 MDHEN, CDR2 SYDVKM. The length of the CDR3 is 13 residues. Trimming removed 6 bases at V and 8 bases at J, with 11 bases between. Written as DNA, the CDR3 is TGTGCCAGCAGACAGGGCACGGATTCACCCCTCCACTTT. Residues: CASRQGTDSPLHF. Filled out from reference TRBV28 and TRBJ1-6, the complete variable domain reads DVKVTQSSRYLVKRTGEKVFLECVQDMDHENMFWYRQDPGLGLRLIYFSYDVKMKEKGDIPEGYSVSREKKERFSLILESASTNQTSMYLCASRQGTDSPLHFGNGTRLTVT.

With respect to this clone: The sample has other DNA sequences that encode this CDR3 too. The chain joins TRBV25-1 to TRBJ2-7, with D tentatively TRBD2 (5 bases). The CDR3 consists of 14 residues. Germline CDR1 MGHDK, CDR2 SYGVNS. Between the trimmed V and J ends, which lost 1 base and 1 base, there was a span of 8 bases. Here the CDR3 reads CASSEWGVSYEQYF. CDR3 nucleotide sequence: TGTGCCAGCAGTGAATGGGGAGTTTCCTACGAGCAGTACTTC.

The chain uses TRBV15 and TRBJ2-3; D might be TRBD2 (6 bases). Trimming took 0 bases from V and 4 from J, leaving 11 bases between them. CDR1 and CDR2 (germline): LNHNV, YYDKDF (reference sequence). There are 15 residues in the CDR3. This CDR3 reads CATSRDGGSPDTQYF. CDR3 nucleotide sequence: TGTGCCACCAGCAGAGATGGGGGGAGCCCAGATACGCAGTATTTT.

This clone is a singleton in its sample. V gene TRBV30 combines with J gene TRBJ1-1, with a tentative D call TRBD1 (6 bases). The CDR3 sequence is 13 residues long. Per the germline V gene, CDR1 is GTSNPN and CDR2 is SVGIG (reference sequence). The ends were cut back, 0 bases at V and 3 bases at J, with 8 bases in the middle. The CDR3 DNA reads as TGTGCCTGGAGTGTGCAGGGGCACACTGAAGCTTTCTTT. Protein product: CAWSVQGHTEAFF. Filled out from reference TRBV30 and TRBJ1-1, the complete variable domain reads SQTIHQWPATLVQPVGSPLSLECTVEGTSNPNLYWYRQAAGRGLQLLFYSVGIGQISSEVPQNLSASRPQDRQFILSSKKLLLSDSGFYLCAWSVQGHTEAFFGQGTRLTVV.

The chain has TRBV9 and TRBJ2-3; 9 bases match TRBD2. The CDR3 runs 15 residues. Per the germline V gene, CDR1 is SGDLS and CDR2 is YYNGEE. Trimming cost V 4 bases and J 3 bases; bases outside gene matches: 6. The CDR3 sequence is CASSKRGAGTDTQYF. The DNA for the CDR3 is TGTGCCAGCAGCAAGCGGGGGGCCGGTACAGATACGCAGTATTTT. The variable domain in full, completed from reference TRBV9 and TRBJ2-3, reads DSGVTQTPKHLITATGQRVTLRCSPRSGDLSVYWYQQSLDQGLQFLIQYYNGEERAKGNILERFSAQQFPDLHSELNLSSLELGDSALYFCASSKRGAGTDTQYFGPGTRLTVL.

The chain carries TRBV3-1 (or the pseudogene TRBV3-2) and TRBJ2-2; the match to TRBD2 covers 7 bases. CDR1 is LGHDT, CDR2 YNNKEL, per germline (reference sequence). The CDR3 contains 16 residues. J gave up 2 bases and V 6 bases, and 9 bases lay outside the gene matches. The DNA for the CDR3 is TGTGCCAGCAGTCCCCGGGGGGTGCGAAACACCGGGGAGCTGTTTTTT. It encodes CASSPRGVRNTGELFF.

This clone appeared many times. The chain has TRBV18 and TRBJ1-1, with a weak D call TRBD1 (5 bases). The V end lost 3 bases, the J end lost 4 bases, and 15 bases lay between the germline ends. CDR3 length equals 15 residues. Germline V gene data show CDR1 as KGHSH and CDR2 as LQKENI. The CDR3 coding sequence is TGTGCCAGCTCACCCCTCCCAGGGTTCGGCACTGAAGCTTTCTTT. This gives the protein CASSPLPGFGTEAFF.

This chain connects TRBV4-1 to TRBJ1-2; 7 nucleotides match TRBD1. Trimming at V came to 4 bases and at J to 7 bases, leaving 9 bases not matched to a gene. CDR3 size: 14 residues. Germline-derived CDR1 and CDR2 are MGHRA and YSYEKL. For the CDR3, the DNA is TGCGCCAGCAGCCGAGCACAGGGGAAGGGTGGCTACACCTTC. Encoded protein: CASSRAQGKGGYTF.

The CDR3 nucleotides read TGTGCCAGCTCACCTCAGGGAAACGACCTGAACACTGAAGCTTTCTTT. It is translated as CASSPQGNDLNTEAFF. The gene calls are TRBV18 and TRBJ1-1; D might be TRBD1 (5 bases). Germline-derived CDR1 and CDR2 are KGHSH and LQKENI. This CDR3 region has 16 residues. The germline V and J ends were trimmed by 3 bases and 0 bases, with 14 bases remaining between them.

V is TRBV11-2 and J is TRBJ2-2, with D possibly TRBD2 on 5 matching bases. Germline CDR1 is SGHAT and CDR2 is FQNNGV. Trimming shortened V by 0 bases and J by 6 bases, and 11 bases separated the two germline ends. This CDR3 is 15 amino acids long. The CDR3 DNA follows: TGTGCCAGCAGCTTAGAGATCGGGGTAGCCGGGGAGCTGTTTTTT. Its translation: CASSLEIGVAGELFF.

The chain couples TRBV20-1 to TRBJ2-7; possible D gene TRBD1, 6 bases. CDR1 is DFQATT and CDR2 is SNEGSKA in the germline V gene (reference sequence). Between the trimmed V and J ends, which lost 6 bases and 5 bases, there was a span of 11 bases. The length of the CDR3 is 11 residues. Here the CDR3 DNA reads TGCAGTGCGGACGGACAGAACGAGCAGTACTTC. This sequence encodes CSADGQNEQYF.

The V and J genes are TRBV7-8 and TRBJ2-5; 8 bases line up with TRBD1. This CDR3 region has 14 residues. V trimming: 1 base; J trimming: 10 bases; junction bases outside the gene matches: 8. Germline lookup yields CDR1 SGHVS and CDR2 FQNEAQ. The CDR3: CASSLEAGGSIQYF. The CDR3, as DNA: TGTGCCAGCAGCTTAGAAGCAGGGGGCTCGATCCAGTACTTC. Complete variable domain (other parts from reference TRBV7-8 and TRBJ2-5): GAGVSQSPRYKVAKRGQDVALRCDPISGHVSLFWYQQALGQGPEFLTYFQNEAQLDKSGLPSDRFFAERPEGSVSTLKIQRTQQEDSAVYLCASSLEAGGSIQYFGPGTRLLVL.

The CDR3: CASSLVGRPYEQYF. Written as DNA, the CDR3 is TGTGCCAGCAGTTTAGTAGGCAGGCCCTACGAGCAGTACTTC. The chain is built from TRBV27 and TRBJ2-7; D gene uncertain. Germline lookup yields CDR1 MNHEY and CDR2 SMNVEV (reference sequence). V lost 2 bases and J 2 bases, leaving 10 bases between the germline ends. This CDR3 region has 14 residues.

Comment on this clone: At one of its ends the junction is not consistent with the germline gene, which may arise from a read error. The rearrangement links TRBV5-1 to TRBJ1-1, with D possibly being TRBD1 (5 bases). Germline assignment: CDR1 SGHRS and CDR2 YFSETQ. This CDR3 has 17 amino acids. In DNA form, the CDR3 reads TGCGCCCGCAGCTTGGCGCGGGGGGGGGAGACGAACACTGAAGCTTTCTTT. It specifies CARSLARGGETNTEAFF.

The chain recombines TRBV7-9 with TRBJ1-2; possible D gene TRBD1, 6 bases. The CDR3 contains 13 residues. Germline CDR1 is SEHNR and CDR2 is FQNEAQ (reference sequence). The V end lost 5 bases, the J end lost 2 bases, and 9 bases lay between the germline ends. The CDR3 nucleotides read TGTGCCAGCAGCACTACAGGGAACTATGGCTACACCTTC. Its translation: CASSTTGNYGYTF.

The rearrangement links TRBV12-3 or TRBV12-4 to TRBJ1-2; D call uncertain. This CDR3 has 11 amino acids. V gave up 1 base and J gave up 11 bases, with 8 bases separating them. Written as DNA, the CDR3 is TGTGCCAGCAGTTTAGGTGTTTCTTACACCTTC. Amino acid sequence: CASSLGVSYTF.

The rearrangement uses TRBV19 and TRBJ1-3, with a weak D call TRBD1 (5 bases). The V end lost 6 bases, the J end lost 2 bases, and 14 bases lay between the germline ends. Germline CDR1 and CDR2: LNHDA and SQIVND (reference sequence). The CDR3 sequence is 15 residues long. The CDR3 reads CASSRDAGAGNTIYF. The CDR3 nucleotides read TGTGCCAGTAGCCGGGACGCGGGAGCTGGAAACACCATATATTTT.

The gene calls are TRBV27 and TRBJ2-4; 7 positions match TRBD2. This CDR3 is built from 20 residues. Losses at the gene ends were 7 bases for V and 0 bases for J; bases not matched to a gene: 21. The V gene's germline CDR1 is MNHEY and CDR2 SMNVEV (reference sequence). CDR3 sequence reads: CASTPTFGGSGLRAKNIQYF. The CDR3 coding sequence is TGTGCCAGCACCCCCACGTTCGGGGGGAGTGGACTAAGAGCCAAAAACATTCAGTACTTC.

The V and J genes are TRBV27 and TRBJ2-1, with D possibly being TRBD2 (6 bases). The CDR3 loop spans 14 amino acids. V lost 4 bases, J lost 4 bases, and 11 bases lay in between. In germline, CDR1 is MNHEY, CDR2 SMNVEV (reference sequence). The CDR3 reads CASSSISGYNEQFF. CDR3 in DNA: TGTGCCAGCAGTTCGATTAGCGGTTACAATGAGCAGTTCTTC.

V usage is TRBV4-1 and J usage is TRBJ1-5, with TRBD1 matching 10 bases. The V segment lost 3 bases and the J segment 4 bases; nucleotides outside the gene matches: 6. Germline V CDR1 and CDR2: MGHRA, YSYEKL. This CDR3 spans 16 amino acids. CDR3 in amino acids: CASSQGDRGLNQPQHF. Written as DNA, the CDR3 is TGCGCCAGCAGCCAGGGAGACAGGGGGCTAAATCAGCCCCAGCATTTT.

The V gene is TRBV7-9, the J gene TRBJ1-2; D is unclear. V lost 1 base and J lost 0, with 6 bases in between. The CDR3 consists of 14 residues. Germline V gene lookup returns CDR1 SEHNR and CDR2 FQNEAQ (reference sequence). As DNA, the CDR3 is TGTGCCAGCAGCTTAGTCCCTGCTAACTATGGCTACACCTTC. Protein product: CASSLVPANYGYTF.

The V call is TRBV5-1, the J call TRBJ2-3; the match to TRBD2 covers 13 bases. CDR3 length: 18 amino acids. Germline CDR1 and CDR2: SGHRS and YFSETQ. V was clipped by 0 bases and J by 4 bases; unmatched bases: 8. The chain's CDR3 is CASSLALLAGGPADTQYF. DNA for the CDR3: TGCGCCAGCAGCTTGGCCCTACTAGCGGGGGGGCCGGCAGATACGCAGTATTTT.

The chain employs TRBV2 and TRBJ1-1, with 11 bases aligning to TRBD1. Germline V CDR1 and CDR2: SNHLY, FYNNEI. CDR3 length: 12 residues. V dropped 4 bases and J dropped 11; count of bases not matched to a gene: 3. This CDR3 is CASSGDRGYAFF. DNA for the CDR3: TGTGCCAGCAGTGGGGACAGGGGGTACGCTTTCTTT.

The chain employs TRBV28 and TRBJ2-1, with 8 bases fitting TRBD2. From germline, CDR1 is MDHEN and CDR2 SYDVKM. The CDR3 extends over 15 amino acids. The trim removed 5 bases at V and 10 bases at J, leaving 13 bases unmatched. The CDR3 here is CASSVGTRSNAEQFF. In DNA, the CDR3 is TGTGCCAGCAGTGTAGGGACTAGGAGCAACGCCGAGCAGTTCTTC.